This TCR beta chain was obtained from a study of T-cell memory formation after mild COVID-19. Regarding this clonotype: Antigen specificity is unknown.

Germline CDR1 and CDR2: GTSNPN and SVGIG (reference sequence). The CDR3 is made up of 12 amino acids. V was clipped by 1 base and J by 10 bases, with 13 bases between them. TCRdb re-derived calls from the 5' RACE reads in MiXCR, one entry per CDR3 protein. Of about 290,000 distinct CDR3 sequences listed, about 16% were seen once; the top ten hold around a fifth. Study conclusions and caveats: Nothing showed for sure that second-wave clones peaking on day 37 were SARS-CoV-2 specific.

Specimen: PBMCs or a T cell subset sorted from them (not recorded which). The chain is built from TRBV30 and TRBJ1-1; D unresolved. The sequence was obtained from a man aged 18 to 30 who had mild COVID-19 (a few samples of this study predate the infection). Cell type and time point are not known. Written as DNA, the CDR3 is TGTGCCTGGAGTGACCAGTGGCGGCTAGCTTTCTTT. This gives the protein CAWSDQWRLAFF.